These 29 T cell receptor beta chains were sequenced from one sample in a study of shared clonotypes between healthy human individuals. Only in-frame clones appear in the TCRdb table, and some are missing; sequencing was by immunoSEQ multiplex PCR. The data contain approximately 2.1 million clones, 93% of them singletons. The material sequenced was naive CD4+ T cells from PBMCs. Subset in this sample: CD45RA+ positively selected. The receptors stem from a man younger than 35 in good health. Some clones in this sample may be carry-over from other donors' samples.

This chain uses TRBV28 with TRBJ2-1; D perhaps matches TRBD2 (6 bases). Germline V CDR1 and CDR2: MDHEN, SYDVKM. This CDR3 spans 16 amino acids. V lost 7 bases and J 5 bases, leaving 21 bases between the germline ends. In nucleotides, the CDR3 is TGTGCCAGCACCTACGCCGGGACTTCTCCTAACAATGAGCAGTTCTTC. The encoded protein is CASTYAGTSPNNEQFF.

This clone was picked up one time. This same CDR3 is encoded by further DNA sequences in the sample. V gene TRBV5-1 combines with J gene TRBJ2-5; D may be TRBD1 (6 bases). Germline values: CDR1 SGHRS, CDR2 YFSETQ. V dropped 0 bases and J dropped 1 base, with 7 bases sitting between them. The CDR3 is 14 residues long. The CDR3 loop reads CASSLGGLQETQYF. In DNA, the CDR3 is TGCGCCAGCAGCTTGGGGGGGCTCCAAGAGACCCAGTACTTC.

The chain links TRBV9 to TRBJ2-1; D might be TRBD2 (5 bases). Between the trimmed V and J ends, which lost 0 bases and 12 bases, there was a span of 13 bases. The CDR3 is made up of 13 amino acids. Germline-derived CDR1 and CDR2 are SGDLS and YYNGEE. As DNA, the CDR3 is TGTGCCAGCAGCGTAGATACTAGGTCTGGGCAGTTCTTC. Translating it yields CASSVDTRSGQFF. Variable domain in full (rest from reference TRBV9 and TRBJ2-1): DSGVTQTPKHLITATGQRVTLRCSPRSGDLSVYWYQQSLDQGLQFLIQYYNGEERAKGNILERFSAQQFPDLHSELNLSSLELGDSALYFCASSVDTRSGQFFGPGTRLTVL.

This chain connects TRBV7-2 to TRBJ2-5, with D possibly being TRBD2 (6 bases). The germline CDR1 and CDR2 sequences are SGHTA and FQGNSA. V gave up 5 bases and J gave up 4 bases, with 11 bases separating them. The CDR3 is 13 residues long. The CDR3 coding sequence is TGTGCCAGCAGCCCAGGCGGGGTAGAGACCCAGTACTTC. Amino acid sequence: CASSPGGVETQYF.

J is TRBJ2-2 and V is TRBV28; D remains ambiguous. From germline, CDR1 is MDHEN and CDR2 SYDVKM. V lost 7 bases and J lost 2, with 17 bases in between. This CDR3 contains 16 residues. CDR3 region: CASTLIRVRNTGELFF. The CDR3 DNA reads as TGTGCCAGCACGTTAATAAGAGTGAGAAACACCGGGGAGCTGTTTTTT. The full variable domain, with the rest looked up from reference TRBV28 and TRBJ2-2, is DVKVTQSSRYLVKRTGEKVFLECVQDMDHENMFWYRQDPGLGLRLIYFSYDVKMKEKGDIPEGYSVSREKKERFSLILESASTNQTSMYLCASTLIRVRNTGELFFGEGSRLTVL.

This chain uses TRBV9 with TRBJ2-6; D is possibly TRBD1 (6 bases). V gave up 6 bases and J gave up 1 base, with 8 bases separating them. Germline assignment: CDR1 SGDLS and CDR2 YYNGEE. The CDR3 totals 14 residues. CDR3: CASKTGSGANVLTF. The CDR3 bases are TGTGCCAGCAAGACAGGTTCTGGGGCCAACGTCCTGACTTTC.

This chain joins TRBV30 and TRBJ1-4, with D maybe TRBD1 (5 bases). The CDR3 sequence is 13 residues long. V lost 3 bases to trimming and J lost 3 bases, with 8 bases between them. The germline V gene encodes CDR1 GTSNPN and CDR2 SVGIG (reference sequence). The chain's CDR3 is CAWRGDPNEKLFF. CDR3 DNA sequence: TGTGCCTGGAGAGGGGATCCTAATGAAAAACTGTTTTTT.

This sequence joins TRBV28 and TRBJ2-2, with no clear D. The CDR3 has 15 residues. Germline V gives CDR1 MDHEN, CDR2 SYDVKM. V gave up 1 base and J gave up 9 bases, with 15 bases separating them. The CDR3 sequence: CASSLSEYTDRELFF. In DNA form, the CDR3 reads TGTGCCAGCAGTTTATCAGAGTATACCGACCGGGAGCTGTTTTTT.

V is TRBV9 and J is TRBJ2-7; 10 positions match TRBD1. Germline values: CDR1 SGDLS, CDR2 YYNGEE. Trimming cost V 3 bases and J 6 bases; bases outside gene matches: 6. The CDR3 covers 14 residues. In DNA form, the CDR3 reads TGTGCCAGCAGCGCGAGACAGGGGGCGGCCGAGCAGTACTTC. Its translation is CASSARQGAAEQYF.

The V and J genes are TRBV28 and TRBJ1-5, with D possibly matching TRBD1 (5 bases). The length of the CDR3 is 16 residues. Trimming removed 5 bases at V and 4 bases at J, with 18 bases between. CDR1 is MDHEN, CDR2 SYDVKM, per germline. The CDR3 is CASSIPLGVGNQPQHF. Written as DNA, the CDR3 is TGTGCCAGCAGTATCCCTCTAGGGGTCGGGAATCAGCCCCAGCATTTT. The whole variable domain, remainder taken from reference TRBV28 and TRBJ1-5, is DVKVTQSSRYLVKRTGEKVFLECVQDMDHENMFWYRQDPGLGLRLIYFSYDVKMKEKGDIPEGYSVSREKKERFSLILESASTNQTSMYLCASSIPLGVGNQPQHFGDGTRLSIL.

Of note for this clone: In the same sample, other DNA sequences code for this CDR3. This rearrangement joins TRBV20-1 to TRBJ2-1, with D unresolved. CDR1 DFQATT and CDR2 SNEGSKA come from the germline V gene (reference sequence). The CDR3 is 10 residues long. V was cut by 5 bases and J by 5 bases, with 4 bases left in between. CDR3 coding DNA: TGCAGTGCTCGGAACAATGAGCAGTTCTTC. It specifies CSARNNEQFF.

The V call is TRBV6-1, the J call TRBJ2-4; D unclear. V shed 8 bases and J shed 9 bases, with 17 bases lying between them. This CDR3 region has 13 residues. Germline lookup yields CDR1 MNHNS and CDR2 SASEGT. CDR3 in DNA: TGTGCCAGCCCCTCCTTCTCGGGCGGCATTCAGTACTTC. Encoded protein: CASPSFSGGIQYF.

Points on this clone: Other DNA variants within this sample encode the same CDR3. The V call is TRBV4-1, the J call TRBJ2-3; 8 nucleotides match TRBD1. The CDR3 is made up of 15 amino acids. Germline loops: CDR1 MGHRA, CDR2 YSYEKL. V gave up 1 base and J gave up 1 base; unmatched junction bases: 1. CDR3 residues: CASSQGGQGTDTQYF. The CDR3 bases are TGCGCCAGCAGCCAAGGGGGACAGGGCACAGATACGCAGTATTTT.

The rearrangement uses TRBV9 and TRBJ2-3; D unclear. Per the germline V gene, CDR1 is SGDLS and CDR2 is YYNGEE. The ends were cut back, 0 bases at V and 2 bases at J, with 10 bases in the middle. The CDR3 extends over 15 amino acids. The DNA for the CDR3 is TGTGCCAGCAGCGTAGAATGGGGAACCACAGATACGCAGTATTTT. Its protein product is CASSVEWGTTDTQYF.

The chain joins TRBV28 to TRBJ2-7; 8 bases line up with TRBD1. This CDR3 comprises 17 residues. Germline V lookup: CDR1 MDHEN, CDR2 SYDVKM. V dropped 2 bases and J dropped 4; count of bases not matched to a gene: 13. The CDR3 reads CASSLPTPGTGSYEQYF. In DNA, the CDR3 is TGTGCCAGCAGTTTACCAACCCCCGGGACAGGTTCTTACGAGCAGTACTTC.

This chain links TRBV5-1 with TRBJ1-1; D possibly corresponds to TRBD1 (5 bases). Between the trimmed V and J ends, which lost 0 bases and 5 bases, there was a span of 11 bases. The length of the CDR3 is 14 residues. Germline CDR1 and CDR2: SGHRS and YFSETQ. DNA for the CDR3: TGCGCCAGCAGCTTGGAGGGGTGGGGGACTGAAGCTTTCTTT. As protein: CASSLEGWGTEAFF.

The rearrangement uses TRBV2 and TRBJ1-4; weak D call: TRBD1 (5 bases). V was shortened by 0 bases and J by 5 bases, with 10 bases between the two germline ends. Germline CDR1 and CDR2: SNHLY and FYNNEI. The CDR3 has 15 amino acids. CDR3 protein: CASSEAGTANEKLFF. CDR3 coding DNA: TGTGCCAGCAGTGAAGCGGGGACCGCAAATGAAAAACTGTTTTTT.

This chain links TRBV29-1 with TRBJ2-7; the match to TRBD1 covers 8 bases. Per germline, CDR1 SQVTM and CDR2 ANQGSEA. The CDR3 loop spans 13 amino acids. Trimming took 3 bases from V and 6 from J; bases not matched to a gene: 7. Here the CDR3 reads CSVERTGNGEQYF. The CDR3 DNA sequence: TGCAGCGTTGAGCGGACAGGGAATGGCGAGCAGTACTTC.

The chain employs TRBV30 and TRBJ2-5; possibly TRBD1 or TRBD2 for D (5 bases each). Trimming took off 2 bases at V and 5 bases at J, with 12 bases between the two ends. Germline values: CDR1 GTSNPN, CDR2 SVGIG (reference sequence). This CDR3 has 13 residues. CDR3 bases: TGTGCCTGGAGTACGGGGCCTCGGGAGACCCAGTACTTC. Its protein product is CAWSTGPRETQYF. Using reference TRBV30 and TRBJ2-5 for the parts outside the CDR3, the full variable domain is SQTIHQWPATLVQPVGSPLSLECTVEGTSNPNLYWYRQAAGRGLQLLFYSVGIGQISSEVPQNLSASRPQDRQFILSSKKLLLSDSGFYLCAWSTGPRETQYFGPGTRLLVL.

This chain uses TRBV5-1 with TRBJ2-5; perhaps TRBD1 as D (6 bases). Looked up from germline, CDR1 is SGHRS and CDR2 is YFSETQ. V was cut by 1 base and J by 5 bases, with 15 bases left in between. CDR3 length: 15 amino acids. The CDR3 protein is CASSLYWGLGETQYF. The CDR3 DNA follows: TGCGCCAGCAGCTTGTATTGGGGGCTTGGGGAGACCCAGTACTTC. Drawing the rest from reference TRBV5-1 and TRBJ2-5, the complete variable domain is KAGVTQTPRYLIKTRGQQVTLSCSPISGHRSVSWYQQTPGQGLQFLFEYFSETQRNKGNFPGRFSGRQFSNSRSEMNVSTLELGDSALYLCASSLYWGLGETQYFGPGTRLLVL.

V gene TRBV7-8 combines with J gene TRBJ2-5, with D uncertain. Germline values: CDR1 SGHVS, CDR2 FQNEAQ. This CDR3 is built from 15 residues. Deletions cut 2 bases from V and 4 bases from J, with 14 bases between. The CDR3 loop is CASSLRGRRPETQYF. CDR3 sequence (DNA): TGTGCCAGCAGCTTAAGAGGACGGCGACCAGAGACCCAGTACTTC.

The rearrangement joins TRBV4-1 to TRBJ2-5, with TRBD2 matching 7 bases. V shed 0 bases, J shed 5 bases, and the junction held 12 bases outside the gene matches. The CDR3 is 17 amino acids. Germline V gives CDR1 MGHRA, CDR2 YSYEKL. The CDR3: CASSQDSLRGSLETQYF. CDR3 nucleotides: TGCGCCAGCAGCCAAGATTCCCTCCGCGGGAGTCTCGAGACCCAGTACTTC.

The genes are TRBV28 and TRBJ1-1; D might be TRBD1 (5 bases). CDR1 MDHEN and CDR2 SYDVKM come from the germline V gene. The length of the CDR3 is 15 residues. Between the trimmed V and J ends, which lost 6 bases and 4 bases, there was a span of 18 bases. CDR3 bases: TGTGCCAGCAGCTCTACCGGCAACGGGGGCACTGAAGCTTTCTTT. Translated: CASSSTGNGGTEAFF. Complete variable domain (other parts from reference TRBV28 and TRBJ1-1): DVKVTQSSRYLVKRTGEKVFLECVQDMDHENMFWYRQDPGLGLRLIYFSYDVKMKEKGDIPEGYSVSREKKERFSLILESASTNQTSMYLCASSSTGNGGTEAFFGQGTRLTVV.

The DNA of the CDR3 is TGCGCCAGCAGCTTACCGGGCCAGGACACCATATATTTT. It encodes CASSLPGQDTIYF. This chain connects TRBV5-1 to TRBJ1-3; D remains unclear. In germline, CDR1 is SGHRS, CDR2 YFSETQ. Trimming removed 2 bases at V and 8 bases at J, with 11 bases between. This CDR3 spans 13 amino acids.

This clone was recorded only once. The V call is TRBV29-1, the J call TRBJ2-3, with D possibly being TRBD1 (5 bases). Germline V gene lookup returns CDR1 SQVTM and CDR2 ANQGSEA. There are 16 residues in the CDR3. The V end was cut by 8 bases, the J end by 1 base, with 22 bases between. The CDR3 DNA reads TGCAGCCTATGGAACCAGGGTTCCTGGGGCACAGATACGCAGTATTTT. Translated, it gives CSLWNQGSWGTDTQYF.

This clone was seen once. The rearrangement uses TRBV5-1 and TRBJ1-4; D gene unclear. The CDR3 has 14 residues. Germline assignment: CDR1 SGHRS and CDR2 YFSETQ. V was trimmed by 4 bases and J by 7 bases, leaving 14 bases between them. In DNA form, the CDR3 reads TGCGCCAGCAGCCTTCCCGAGGGAGGTGAAAAACTGTTTTTT. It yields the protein CASSLPEGGEKLFF. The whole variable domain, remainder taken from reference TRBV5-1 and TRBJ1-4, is KAGVTQTPRYLIKTRGQQVTLSCSPISGHRSVSWYQQTPGQGLQFLFEYFSETQRNKGNFPGRFSGRQFSNSRSEMNVSTLELGDSALYLCASSLPEGGEKLFFGSGTQLSVL.

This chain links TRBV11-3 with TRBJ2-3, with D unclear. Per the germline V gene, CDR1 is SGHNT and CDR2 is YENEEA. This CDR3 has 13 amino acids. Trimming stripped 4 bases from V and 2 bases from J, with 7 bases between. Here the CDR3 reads CASSYYSTDTQYF. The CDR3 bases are TGTGCCAGCAGCTATTACTCCACAGATACGCAGTATTTT.

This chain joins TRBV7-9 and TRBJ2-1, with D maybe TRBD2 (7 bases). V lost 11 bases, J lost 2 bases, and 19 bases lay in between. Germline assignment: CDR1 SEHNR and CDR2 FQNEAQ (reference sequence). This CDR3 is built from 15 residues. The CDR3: CACVRGGGPYNEQFF. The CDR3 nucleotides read TGTGCCTGTGTAAGGGGGGGCGGCCCCTACAATGAGCAGTTCTTC.

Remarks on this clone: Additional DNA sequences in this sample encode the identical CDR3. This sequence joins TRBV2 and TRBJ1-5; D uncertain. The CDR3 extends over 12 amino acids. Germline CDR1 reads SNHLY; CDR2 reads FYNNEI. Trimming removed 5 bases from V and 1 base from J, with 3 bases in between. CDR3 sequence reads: CASSRSNQPQHF. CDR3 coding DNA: TGTGCCAGCAGTCGCAGCAATCAGCCCCAGCATTTT.